This TCR beta chain was captured by sequencing in a study of neurological immune-mediated disorders. Findings and caveats of the study: On phylogenetic grouping, the repertoires of 18 of 34 multiple sclerosis patients fell within one related-CDR3 cluster, constituting a possible signature.

Many counts were recorded for this clonotype. Its antigen remains unidentified. Sequencing runs each generated in excess of 160 million TCR-beta sequences derived from 15-18 subjects. Each CDR3 protein gets one entry after TCRdb re-called the 5' RACE reads with MiXCR. The table includes about 120,000 distinct CDR3 sequences, 3% to 3.5% detected once. This sequence was found in a woman under 40 with multiple sclerosis. Sequenced sample: PBMCs.

The CDR3: CASRGQGYYEQYF. Written as DNA, the CDR3 is TGTGCCAGCAGGGGACAGGGATACTACGAGCAGTACTTC. The chain is built from TRBV12-3 or TRBV12-4 and TRBJ2-7; 9 nucleotides match TRBD1. The CDR3 length is 13 residues. Unmatched junction bases numbered 3, after V lost 6 bases and J lost 3 bases.